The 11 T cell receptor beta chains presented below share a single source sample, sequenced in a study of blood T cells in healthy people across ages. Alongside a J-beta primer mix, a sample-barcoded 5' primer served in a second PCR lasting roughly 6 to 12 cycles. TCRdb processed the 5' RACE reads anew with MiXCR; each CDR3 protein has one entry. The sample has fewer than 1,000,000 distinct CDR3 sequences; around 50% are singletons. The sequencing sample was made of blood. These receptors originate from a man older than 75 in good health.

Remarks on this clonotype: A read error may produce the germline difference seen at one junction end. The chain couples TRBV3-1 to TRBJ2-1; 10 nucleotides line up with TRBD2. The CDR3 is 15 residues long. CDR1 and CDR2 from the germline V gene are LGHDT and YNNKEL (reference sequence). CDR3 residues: CASSQGTSGTNERFF. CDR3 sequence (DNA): TGTGCCAGCAGCCAAGGGACTAGCGGAACCAATGAGCGGTTCTTC.

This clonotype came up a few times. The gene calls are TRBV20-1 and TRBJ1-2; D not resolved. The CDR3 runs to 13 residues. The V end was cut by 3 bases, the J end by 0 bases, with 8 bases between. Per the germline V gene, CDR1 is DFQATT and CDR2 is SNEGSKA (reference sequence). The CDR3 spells CSARVISNYGYTF. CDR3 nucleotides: TGCAGTGCTAGGGTGATTTCTAACTATGGCTACACCTTC.

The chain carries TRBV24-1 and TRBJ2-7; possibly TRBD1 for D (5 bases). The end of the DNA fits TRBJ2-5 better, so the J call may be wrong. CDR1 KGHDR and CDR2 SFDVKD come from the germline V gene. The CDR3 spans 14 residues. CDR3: CATSDPQGEETQYF. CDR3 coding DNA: TGTGCCACCAGTGACCCCCAGGGCGAGGAGACCCAGTACTTC.

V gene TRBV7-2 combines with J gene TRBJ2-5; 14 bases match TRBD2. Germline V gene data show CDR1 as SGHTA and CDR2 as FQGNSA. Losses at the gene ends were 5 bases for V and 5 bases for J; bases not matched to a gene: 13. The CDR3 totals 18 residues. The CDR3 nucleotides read TGTGCCAGCAGCCCTAGAGGTGGACTAGCGGGAGGTTCGGAGACCCAGTACTTC. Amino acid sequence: CASSPRGGLAGGSETQYF.

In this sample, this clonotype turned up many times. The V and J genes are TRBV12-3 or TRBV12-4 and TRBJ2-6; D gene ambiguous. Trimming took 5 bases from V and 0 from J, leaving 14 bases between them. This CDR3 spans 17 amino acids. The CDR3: CASSLGSSSSGANVLTF. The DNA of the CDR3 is TGTGCCAGCAGTCTGGGGTCGTCAAGCTCTGGGGCCAACGTCCTGACTTTC.

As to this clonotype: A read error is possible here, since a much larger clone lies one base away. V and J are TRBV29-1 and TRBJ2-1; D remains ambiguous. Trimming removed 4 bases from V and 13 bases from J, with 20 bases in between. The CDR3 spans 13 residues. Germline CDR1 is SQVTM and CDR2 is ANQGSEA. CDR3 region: CSVGSHVSETQFF. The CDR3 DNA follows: TGCAGCGTTGGTTCCCACGTATCGGAGACCCAGTTCTTC.

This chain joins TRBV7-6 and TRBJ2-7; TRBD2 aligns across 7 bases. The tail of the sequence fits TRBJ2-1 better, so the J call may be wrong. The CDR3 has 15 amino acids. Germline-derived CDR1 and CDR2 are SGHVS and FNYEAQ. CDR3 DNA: TGTGCCAGCAGCTTAGACACGGGACTATCCTACGAGCAGTTCTTC. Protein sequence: CASSLDTGLSYEQFF.

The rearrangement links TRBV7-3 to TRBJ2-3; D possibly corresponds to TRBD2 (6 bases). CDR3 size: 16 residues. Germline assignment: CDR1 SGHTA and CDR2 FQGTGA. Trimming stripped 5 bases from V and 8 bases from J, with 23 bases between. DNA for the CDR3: TGTGCCAGCAGCCCCCAAGGATCGGGGGTGTACGGTACGCAGTATTTT. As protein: CASSPQGSGVYGTQYF.

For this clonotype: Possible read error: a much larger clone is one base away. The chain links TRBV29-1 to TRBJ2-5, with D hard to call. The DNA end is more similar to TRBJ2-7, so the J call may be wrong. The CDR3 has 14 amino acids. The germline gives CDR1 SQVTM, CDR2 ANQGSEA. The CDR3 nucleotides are TGCAGCGTTGAAGAAAGGAGCCACCCCTACGAGCAGTACTTC. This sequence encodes CSVEERSHPYEQYF.

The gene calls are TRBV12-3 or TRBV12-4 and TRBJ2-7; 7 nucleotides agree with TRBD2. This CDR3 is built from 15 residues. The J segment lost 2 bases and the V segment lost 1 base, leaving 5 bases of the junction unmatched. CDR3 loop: CASSLEAGRAYEQYF. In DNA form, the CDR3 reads TGTGCCAGCAGTTTAGAAGCGGGAAGGGCCTACGAGCAGTACTTC.

CDR3 DNA: TGTGCCAGCAGCGACACAGGGACCGGCGAGCAGTACTTC. It translates to CASSDTGTGEQYF. This rearrangement joins TRBV6-5 to TRBJ2-7; D may be TRBD1 (6 bases). The CDR3 runs to 13 residues. CDR1 is MNHEY and CDR2 is SVGAGI in the germline V gene. Between the trimmed V and J ends, which lost 6 bases and 6 bases, there was a span of 15 bases.